The present TCR beta chain was sequenced within a study of PD-1 blockade in classical Hodgkin lymphoma. In regard to this clone: The antigen remains undetermined.

Study-wide findings and caveats: Newly diagnosed patients were reported to start with lower TCR diversity than healthy donors. The diversity seen at baseline in complete responders resembled that of newly diagnosed patients. Exclusion covered patients beginning nivolumab under 1 year post-ASCT.

Assay used: immunoSEQ multiplex PCR; TCRdb lists only in-frame clones, some missing. This table holds 38,000 or so clones, approximately 69% found once. The CDR3 has 15 amino acids. Trimming at V came to 1 base and at J to 6 bases, leaving 7 bases not matched to a gene. The germline V gene encodes CDR1 SEHNR and CDR2 FQNEAQ (reference sequence). Each of the patients experienced relapse following autologous stem cell transplantation, and their brentuximab vedotin exposure differed. The source was peripheral blood mononuclear cells (PBMCs), collected before the second cycle of nivolumab. V and J are TRBV7-9 and TRBJ2-7, with TRBD1 identical over 9 bases. This receptor was identified in a human donor with classical Hodgkin lymphoma. The CDR3 protein is CASSLVGTGLREQYF. The CDR3 nucleotides are TGTGCCAGCAGCTTAGTTGGGACAGGGCTCCGCGAGCAGTACTTC. Together with reference TRBV7-9 and TRBJ2-7, the CDR3 gives the full variable domain: DTGVSQNPRHKITKRGQNVTFRCDPISEHNRLYWYRQTLGQGPEFLTYFQNEAQLEKSRLLSDRFSAERPKGSFSTLEIQRTEQGDSAMYLCASSLVGTGLREQYFGPGTRLTVT.